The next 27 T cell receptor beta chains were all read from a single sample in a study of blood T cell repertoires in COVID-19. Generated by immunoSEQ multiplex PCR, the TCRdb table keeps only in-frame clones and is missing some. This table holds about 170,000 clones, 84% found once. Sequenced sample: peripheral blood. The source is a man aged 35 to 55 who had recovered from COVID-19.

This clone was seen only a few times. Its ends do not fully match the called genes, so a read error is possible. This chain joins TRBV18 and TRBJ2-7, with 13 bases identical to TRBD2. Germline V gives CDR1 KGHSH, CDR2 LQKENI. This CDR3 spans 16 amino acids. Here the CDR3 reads CASSPRLAGGSYEQYF. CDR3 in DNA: TGTGCCAGCTCCCCACGACTAGCGGGAGGTTCCTACGAGCAGTACTTC.

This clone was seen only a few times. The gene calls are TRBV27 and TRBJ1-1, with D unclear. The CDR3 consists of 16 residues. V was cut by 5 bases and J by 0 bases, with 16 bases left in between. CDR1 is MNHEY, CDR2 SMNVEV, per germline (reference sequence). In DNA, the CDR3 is TGTGCCAGCAGTCCTAGCCTGTCGCTCCTGAACACTGAAGCTTTCTTT. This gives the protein CASSPSLSLLNTEAFF.

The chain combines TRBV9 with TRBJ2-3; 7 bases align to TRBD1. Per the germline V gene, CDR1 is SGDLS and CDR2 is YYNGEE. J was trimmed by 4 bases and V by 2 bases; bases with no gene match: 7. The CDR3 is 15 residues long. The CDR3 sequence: CASSVRQGGPDTQYF. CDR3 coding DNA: TGTGCCAGCAGCGTTAGACAGGGTGGCCCAGATACGCAGTATTTT.

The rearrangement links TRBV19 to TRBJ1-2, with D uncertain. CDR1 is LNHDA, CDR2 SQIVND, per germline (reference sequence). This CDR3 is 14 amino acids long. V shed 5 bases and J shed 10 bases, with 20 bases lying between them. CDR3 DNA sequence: TGTGCCAGTAGTCCCTACACCCCGACATCATACTACACCTTC. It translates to CASSPYTPTSYYTF.

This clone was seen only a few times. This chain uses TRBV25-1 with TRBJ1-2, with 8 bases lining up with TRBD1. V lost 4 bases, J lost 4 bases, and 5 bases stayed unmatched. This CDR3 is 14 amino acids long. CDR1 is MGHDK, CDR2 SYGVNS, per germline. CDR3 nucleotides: TGTGCCAGCAGTGCTCCAGGGACAGGCTATGGCTACACCTTC. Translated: CASSAPGTGYGYTF.

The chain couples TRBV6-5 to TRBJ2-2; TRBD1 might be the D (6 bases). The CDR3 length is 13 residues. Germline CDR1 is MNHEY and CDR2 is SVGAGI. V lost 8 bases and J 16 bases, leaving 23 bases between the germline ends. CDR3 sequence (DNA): TGTGCCAGCCGCCCCGACCTCACAGGGAAGGAGTTTTTT. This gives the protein CASRPDLTGKEFF.

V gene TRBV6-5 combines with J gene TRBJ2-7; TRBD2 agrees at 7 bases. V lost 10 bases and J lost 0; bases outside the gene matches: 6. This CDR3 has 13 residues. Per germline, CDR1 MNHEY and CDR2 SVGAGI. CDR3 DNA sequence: TGTGCCACCGGGGGAGGGTTCTCCTACGAGCAGTACTTC. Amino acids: CATGGGFSYEQYF.

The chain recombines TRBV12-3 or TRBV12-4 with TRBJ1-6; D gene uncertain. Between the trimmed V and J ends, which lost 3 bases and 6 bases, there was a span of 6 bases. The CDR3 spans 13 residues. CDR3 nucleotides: TGTGCCAGCAGTTTGACATTTAATTCACCCCTCCACTTT. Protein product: CASSLTFNSPLHF.

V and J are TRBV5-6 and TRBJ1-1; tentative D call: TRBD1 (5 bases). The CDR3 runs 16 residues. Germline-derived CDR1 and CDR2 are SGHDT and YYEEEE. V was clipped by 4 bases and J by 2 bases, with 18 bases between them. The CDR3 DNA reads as TGTGCCAGCAGCCGCCTCTTCCAGGGATTTAACACTGAAGCTTTCTTT. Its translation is CASSRLFQGFNTEAFF.

The CDR3 sequence is CASSSTGLRSPLHF. The CDR3 bases are TGTGCCAGCAGTTCGACAGGGTTACGGTCACCCCTCCACTTT. The chain is built from TRBV27 and TRBJ1-6; 7 positions agree with TRBD1. Per the germline V gene, CDR1 is MNHEY and CDR2 is SMNVEV (reference sequence). V dropped 4 bases and J dropped 10; count of bases not matched to a gene: 7. The CDR3 contains 14 residues.

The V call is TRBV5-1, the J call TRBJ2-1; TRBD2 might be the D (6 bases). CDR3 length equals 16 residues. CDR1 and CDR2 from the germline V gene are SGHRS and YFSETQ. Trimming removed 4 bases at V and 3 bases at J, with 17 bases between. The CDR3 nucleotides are TGCGCCAGCAGCGGATTAGCGGCACAGTTCTACAATGAGCAGTTCTTC. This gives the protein CASSGLAAQFYNEQFF.

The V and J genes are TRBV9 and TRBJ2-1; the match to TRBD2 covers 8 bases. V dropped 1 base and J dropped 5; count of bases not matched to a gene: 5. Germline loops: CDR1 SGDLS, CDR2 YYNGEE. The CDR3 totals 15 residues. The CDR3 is CASSVPGGPHNEQFF. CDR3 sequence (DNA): TGTGCCAGCAGCGTACCGGGAGGGCCACACAATGAGCAGTTCTTC.

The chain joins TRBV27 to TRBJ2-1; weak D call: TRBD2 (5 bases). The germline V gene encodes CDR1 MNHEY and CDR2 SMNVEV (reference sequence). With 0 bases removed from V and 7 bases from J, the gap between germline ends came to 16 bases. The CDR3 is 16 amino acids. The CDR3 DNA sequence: TGTGCCAGCAGTTTATCCAGGCGGGCGGGTGGGAATGAGCAGTTCTTC. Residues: CASSLSRRAGGNEQFF.

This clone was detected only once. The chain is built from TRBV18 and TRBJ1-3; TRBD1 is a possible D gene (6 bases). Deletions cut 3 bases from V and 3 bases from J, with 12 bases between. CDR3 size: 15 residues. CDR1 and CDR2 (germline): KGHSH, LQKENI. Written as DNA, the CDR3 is TGTGCCAGCTCACCGGCCCAGGGGTTTGGAAACACCATATATTTT. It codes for CASSPAQGFGNTIYF.

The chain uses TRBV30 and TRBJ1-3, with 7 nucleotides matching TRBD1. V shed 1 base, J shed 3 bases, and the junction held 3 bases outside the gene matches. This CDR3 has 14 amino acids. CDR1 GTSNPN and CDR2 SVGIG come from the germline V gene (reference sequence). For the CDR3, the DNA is TGTGCCTGGAGTGAAACAGGGGTTGGAAACACCATATATTTT. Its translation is CAWSETGVGNTIYF.

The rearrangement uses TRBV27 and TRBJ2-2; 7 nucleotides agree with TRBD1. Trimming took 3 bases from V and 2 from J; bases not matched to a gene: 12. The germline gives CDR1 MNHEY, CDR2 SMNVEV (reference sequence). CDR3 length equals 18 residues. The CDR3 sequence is CASSFLLTGTANTGELFF. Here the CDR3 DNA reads TGTGCCAGCAGTTTCCTTCTGACCGGGACAGCAAACACCGGGGAGCTGTTTTTT.

The CDR3 DNA reads as TGCGCCAGCAGCCAGCTAGCGGGGGGTAGGGATACGCAGTATTTT. Its translation is CASSQLAGGRDTQYF. The chain is built from TRBV4-3 and TRBJ2-3; TRBD2 matches 11 bases. Germline CDR1 and CDR2: LGHNA and YSLEER. V lost 3 bases and J lost 6; bases outside the gene matches: 5. The CDR3 runs to 15 residues.

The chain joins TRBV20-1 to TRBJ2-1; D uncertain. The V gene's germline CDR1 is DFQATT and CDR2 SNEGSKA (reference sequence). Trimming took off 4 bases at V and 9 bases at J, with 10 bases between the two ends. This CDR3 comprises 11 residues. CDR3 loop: CSATPGAEQFF. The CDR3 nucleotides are TGCAGTGCTACACCAGGTGCTGAGCAGTTCTTC.

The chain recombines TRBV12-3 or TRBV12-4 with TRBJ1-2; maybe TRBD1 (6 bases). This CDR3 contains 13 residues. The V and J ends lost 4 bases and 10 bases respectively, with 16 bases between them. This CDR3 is CASSSGTPFDYTF. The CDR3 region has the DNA TGTGCCAGCAGTTCCGGGACACCTTTTGACTACACCTTC.

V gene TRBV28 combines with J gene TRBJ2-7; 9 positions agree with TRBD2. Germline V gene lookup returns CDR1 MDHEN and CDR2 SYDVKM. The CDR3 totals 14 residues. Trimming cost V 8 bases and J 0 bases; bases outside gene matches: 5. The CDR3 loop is CASLSGSGSYEQYF. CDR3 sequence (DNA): TGTGCCAGCCTTAGCGGGAGTGGCTCCTACGAGCAGTACTTC.

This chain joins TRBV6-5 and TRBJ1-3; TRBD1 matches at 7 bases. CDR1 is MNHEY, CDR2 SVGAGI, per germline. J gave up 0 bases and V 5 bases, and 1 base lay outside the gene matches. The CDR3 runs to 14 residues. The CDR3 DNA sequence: TGTGCCAGCAGTCGACAGGGCTCTGGAAACACCATATATTTT. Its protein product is CASSRQGSGNTIYF.

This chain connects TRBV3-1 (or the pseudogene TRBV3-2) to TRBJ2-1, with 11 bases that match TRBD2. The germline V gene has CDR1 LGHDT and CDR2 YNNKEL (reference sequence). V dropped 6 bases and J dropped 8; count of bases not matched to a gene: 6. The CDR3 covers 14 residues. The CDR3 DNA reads TGTGCCAGCAGGGTAACTAGCGGGAGCGATGAGCAGTTCTTC. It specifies CASRVTSGSDEQFF.

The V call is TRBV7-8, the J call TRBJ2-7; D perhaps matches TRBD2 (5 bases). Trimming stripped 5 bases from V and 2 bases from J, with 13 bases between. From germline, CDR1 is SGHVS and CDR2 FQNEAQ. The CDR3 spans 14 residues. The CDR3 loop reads CASSPVGVPYEQYF. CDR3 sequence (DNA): TGTGCCAGCAGCCCGGTCGGGGTGCCCTACGAGCAGTACTTC.

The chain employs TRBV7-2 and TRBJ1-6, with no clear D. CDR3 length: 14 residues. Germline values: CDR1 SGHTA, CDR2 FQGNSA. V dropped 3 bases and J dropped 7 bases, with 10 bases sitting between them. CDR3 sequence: CASSFWANNSPLHF. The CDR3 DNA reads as TGTGCCAGCAGCTTTTGGGCCAACAATTCACCCCTCCACTTT.

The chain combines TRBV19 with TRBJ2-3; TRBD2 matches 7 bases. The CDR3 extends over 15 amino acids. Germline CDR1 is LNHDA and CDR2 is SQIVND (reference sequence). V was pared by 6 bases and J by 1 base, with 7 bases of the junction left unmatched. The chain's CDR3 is CASSSREEGTDTQYF. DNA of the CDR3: TGTGCCAGTAGCTCTCGGGAGGAGGGCACAGATACGCAGTATTTT.

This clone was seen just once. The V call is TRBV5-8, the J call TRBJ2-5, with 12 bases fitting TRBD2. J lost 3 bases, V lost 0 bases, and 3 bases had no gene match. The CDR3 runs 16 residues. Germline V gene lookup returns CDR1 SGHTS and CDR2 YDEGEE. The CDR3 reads CASSLGRTSGEETQYF. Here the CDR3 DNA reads TGTGCCAGCAGCTTGGGGAGGACTAGCGGGGAAGAGACCCAGTACTTC. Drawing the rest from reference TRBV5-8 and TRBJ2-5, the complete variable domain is EAGVTQSPTHLIKTRGQQATLRCSPISGHTSVYWYQQALGLGLQFLLWYDEGEERNRGNFPPRFSGRQFPNYSSELNVNALELEDSALYLCASSLGRTSGEETQYFGPGTRLLVL.

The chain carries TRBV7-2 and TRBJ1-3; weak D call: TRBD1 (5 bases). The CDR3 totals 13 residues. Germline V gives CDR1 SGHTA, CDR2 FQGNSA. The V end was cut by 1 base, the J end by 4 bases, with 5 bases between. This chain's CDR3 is CASSLGQGNTIYF. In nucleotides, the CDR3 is TGTGCCAGCAGCTTAGGACAGGGAAACACCATATATTTT.